This T cell receptor beta chain was captured by sequencing in a study of STAT5B mutations in CD4+ large granular lymphocyte leukemia. This was a survey-level run. Using immunoSEQ multiplex PCR, the repertoire was profiled, and TCRdb retains in-frame clones only, with some absent. The sample gives around 50,000 clones, about 86% of which show up once; 0.3% to 0.4% is in the top ten. The clonotype originates from a human donor in good health. The sample was CD4+ T cells from blood buffy coats.

In nucleotides, the CDR3 is TGTGCCAGCAGCAAGCGTTGGAGGGGAGGTACAGATACGCAGTATTTT. Translating gives CASSKRWRGGTDTQYF. V is TRBV21-1 and J is TRBJ2-3; the D segment call TRBD2 is taken from the table without a DNA check. TRBV21-1 corresponds to a pseudogene. This CDR3 contains 16 residues.